This TCR beta chain appears in the sequencing data of a study of siplizumab effects on memory and regulatory T cells. Of note for this clone: Its antigen is unknown.

General study findings and limits: Both greater diversity than memory cells and a major contribution to the alloresponse seemed to characterize naive T cells.

Sequencing was performed with immunoSEQ multiplex PCR; in TCRdb, only in-frame clones are kept and a portion is missing. In the table there are over 85,000 clones, just under 95% of which are singletons. Sequencing was done on a sample of CD4+ T cells sorted from blood. The origin of this receptor is a human donor in good health.

The CDR3 is CASSSSGTDPYGYTF. Written as DNA, the CDR3 is TGTGCCAGCAGCTCCTCCGGGACGGACCCCTATGGCTACACCTTC. The rearrangement links TRBV13 to TRBJ1-2; TRBD1 might be the D (5 bases). The CDR3 runs to 15 residues. Germline assignment: CDR1 PRHDT and CDR2 FYEKMQ (reference sequence). With 4 bases removed from V and 4 bases from J, the gap between germline ends came to 16 bases.